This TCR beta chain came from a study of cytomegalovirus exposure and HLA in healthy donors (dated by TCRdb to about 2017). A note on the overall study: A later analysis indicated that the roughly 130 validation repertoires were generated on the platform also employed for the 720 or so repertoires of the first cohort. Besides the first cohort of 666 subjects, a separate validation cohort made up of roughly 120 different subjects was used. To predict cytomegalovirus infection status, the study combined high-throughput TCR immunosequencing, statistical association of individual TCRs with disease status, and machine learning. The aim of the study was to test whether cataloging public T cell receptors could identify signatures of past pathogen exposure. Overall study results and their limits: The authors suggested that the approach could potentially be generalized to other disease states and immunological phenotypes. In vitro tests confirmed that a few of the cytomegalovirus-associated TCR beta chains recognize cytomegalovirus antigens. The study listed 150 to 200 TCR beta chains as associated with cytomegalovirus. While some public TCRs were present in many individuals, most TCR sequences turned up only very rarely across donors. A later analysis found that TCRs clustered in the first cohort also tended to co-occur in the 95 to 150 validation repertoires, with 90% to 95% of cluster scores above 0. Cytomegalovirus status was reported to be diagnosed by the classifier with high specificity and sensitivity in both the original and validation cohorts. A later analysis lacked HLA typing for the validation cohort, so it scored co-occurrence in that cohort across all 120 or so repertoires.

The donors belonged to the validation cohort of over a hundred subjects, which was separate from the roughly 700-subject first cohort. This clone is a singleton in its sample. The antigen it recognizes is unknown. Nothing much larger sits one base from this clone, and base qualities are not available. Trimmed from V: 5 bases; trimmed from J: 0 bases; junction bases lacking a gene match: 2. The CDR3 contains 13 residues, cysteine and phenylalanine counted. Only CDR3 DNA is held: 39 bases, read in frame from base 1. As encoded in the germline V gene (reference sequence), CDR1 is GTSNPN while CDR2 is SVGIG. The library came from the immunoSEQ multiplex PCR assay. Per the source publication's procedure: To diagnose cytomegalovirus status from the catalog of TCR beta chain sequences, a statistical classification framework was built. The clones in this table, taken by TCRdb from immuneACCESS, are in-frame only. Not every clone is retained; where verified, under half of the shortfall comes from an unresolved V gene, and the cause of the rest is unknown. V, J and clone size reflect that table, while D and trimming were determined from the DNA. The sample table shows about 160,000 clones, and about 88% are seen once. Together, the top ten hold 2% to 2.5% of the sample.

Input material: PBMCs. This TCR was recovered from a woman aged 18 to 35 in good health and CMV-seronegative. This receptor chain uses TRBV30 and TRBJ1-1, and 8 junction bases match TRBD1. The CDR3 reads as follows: CAWGQGMNTEAFF. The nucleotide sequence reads TGTGCCTGGGGACAGGGAATGAACACTGAAGCTTTCTTT.